This TCR beta chain was sequenced during a study of naive and memory T cell subsets. Findings of the study overall: Possibly reflecting memory cells re-expressing CD45RA, a few larger clonotypes occurred in naive repertoires, especially CD8.

Per germline, CDR1 SGHDN and CDR2 FVKESK. The CDR3 is 13 amino acids. V lost 1 base to trimming and J lost 14 bases; unmatched junction nucleotides: 8. Both TRBC1 and TRBC2 were covered by a beta constant-region primer of two equimolar oligonucleotides. Ligated cDNA was amplified by four rounds of PCR with nested alpha and beta constant-region primers and SP2. A single record per CDR3 protein comes from TCRdb applying MiXCR to the UMI-ligation and nested PCR reads. The sample lists around 140,000 distinct CDR3 sequences; roughly 22% were seen once. This clonotype was counted between two and nine times. The antigen is unknown.

This clonotype originated in a human donor in good health. This rearrangement joins TRBV14 to TRBJ2-3; 8 bases are a match to TRBD2. Specimen: naive CD4+ T cells from blood. CDR3 sequence: CASSQAHGRAPYF. The CDR3 coding sequence is TGTGCCAGCAGCCAAGCTCACGGGAGGGCCCCGTATTTT.